This is a list of T cell receptor beta chains from one sample in a study of cytomegalovirus exposure and HLA in healthy donors. The table came from immunoSEQ multiplex PCR; TCRdb's copy has only in-frame clones and leaves some out. The data contain roughly 200,000 clones, roughly 73% of them singletons. The material sequenced was PBMCs. Receptor source: a young woman in good health and CMV-seropositive. Both conserved end residues are part of each CDR3. D genes are given only for firm matches. Clone size is shown for a subset of rows, as once, few, many or a class of expanded clone.

D gene: TRBD1
J gene: TRBJ1-2
V gene: TRBV6-4
clone size: .
CDR3 protein: CASSDSPWTGGYTF
CDR3 DNA: TGTGCCAGCAGTGACTCACCATGGACAGGTGGCTACACCTTC

D gene: .
J gene: TRBJ2-7
V gene: TRBV10-3
clone size: .
CDR3 protein: CAITSGTDSYEQYF
CDR3 DNA: TGTGCCATCACCTCTGGGACTGACTCCTACGAGCAGTACTTC

D gene: .
J gene: TRBJ1-6
V gene: TRBV27
clone size: .
CDR3 protein: CASSGPLSYNSPLHF
CDR3 DNA: TGTGCCAGCAGTGGGCCCCTCTCCTATAATTCACCCCTCCACTTT

D gene: TRBD2
J gene: TRBJ2-2
V gene: TRBV5-4
clone size: .
CDR3 protein: CASSLSGIGTGELFF
CDR3 DNA: TGTGCCAGCAGCCTAAGCGGGATAGGAACCGGGGAGCTGTTTTTT

D gene: TRBD2
J gene: TRBJ2-2
V gene: TRBV9
clone size: once
CDR3 protein: CASNSGPGGTGELFF
CDR3 DNA: TGTGCCAGCAACAGTGGCCCGGGGGGAACCGGGGAGCTGTTTTTT

D gene: .
J gene: TRBJ2-7
V gene: TRBV28
clone size: .
CDR3 protein: CASKFRSRSYEQYF
CDR3 DNA: TGTGCCAGTAAGTTTAGGAGTCGGTCCTACGAGCAGTACTTC

D gene: .
J gene: TRBJ1-2
V gene: TRBV29-1
clone size: .
CDR3 protein: CSVGPVYGYTF
CDR3 DNA: TGCAGCGTTGGTCCAGTCTATGGCTACACCTTC

D gene: .
J gene: TRBJ2-3
V gene: TRBV7-3
clone size: .
CDR3 protein: CASSFGGDTDTQYF
CDR3 DNA: TGTGCCAGCAGCTTCGGCGGGGACACAGATACGCAGTATTTT

D gene: TRBD2
J gene: TRBJ2-3
V gene: TRBV27
clone size: .
CDR3 protein: CASRDGAGITDTQYF
CDR3 DNA: TGTGCCAGCAGGGACGGAGCGGGGATCACAGATACGCAGTATTTT

D gene: .
J gene: TRBJ1-2
V gene: TRBV7-9
clone size: .
CDR3 protein: CASSPVTGFYGYTF
CDR3 DNA: TGTGCCAGCAGCCCGGTCACAGGGTTCTATGGCTACACCTTC

D gene: TRBD2
J gene: TRBJ2-5
V gene: TRBV25-1
clone size: few
CDR3 protein: CASGRGSVETQYF
CDR3 DNA: TGTGCCAGCGGGCGGGGGAGCGTGGAGACCCAGTACTTC

D gene: TRBD1
J gene: TRBJ2-7
V gene: TRBV28
clone size: few
CDR3 protein: CASSLPTRKRGPGEQYF
CDR3 DNA: TGTGCCAGCAGTTTACCCACCCGTAAGAGGGGGCCAGGGGAGCAGTACTTC

D gene: TRBD2
J gene: TRBJ2-3
V gene: TRBV5-1
clone size: .
CDR3 protein: CASSTLAGSTDTQYF
CDR3 DNA: TGCGCCAGCAGTACCCTAGCGGGAAGCACAGATACGCAGTATTTT

D gene: TRBD1
J gene: TRBJ2-7
V gene: TRBV11-2
clone size: .
CDR3 protein: CANSPITRDRGVPYEQYF
CDR3 DNA: TGTGCCAACAGCCCAATAACCCGGGACAGGGGAGTACCCTACGAGCAGTACTTC

D gene: .
J gene: TRBJ1-2
V gene: TRBV4-3
clone size: .
CDR3 protein: CASSQSQKSYGYTF
CDR3 DNA: TGCGCCAGCAGCCAATCACAGAAGTCTTATGGCTACACCTTC

D gene: .
J gene: TRBJ2-7
V gene: TRBV15
clone size: .
CDR3 protein: CATSREGALEQYF
CDR3 DNA: TGTGCCACCAGCAGAGAGGGGGCTCTCGAGCAGTACTTC

D gene: .
J gene: TRBJ1-3
V gene: TRBV6-6
clone size: .
CDR3 protein: CASSYSSGGTGNTIYF
CDR3 DNA: TGTGCCAGCAGTTACTCTTCCGGGGGTACTGGAAACACCATATATTTT